One and the same sample provided the 10 T cell receptor beta chains below, sequenced in a study of cytomegalovirus exposure and HLA in healthy donors. The PCR contained 60 Vbeta and 13 Jbeta primers. The protocol was immunoSEQ multiplex PCR, while the TCRdb copy is restricted to in-frame clones and leaves out a portion. The sample is made up of fewer than 100,000 clones, and the top ten hold approximately 1.4% of it. Sequenced input: PBMCs. The source is a woman aged 55-69 years in good health and CMV-seronegative.

The V call is TRBV6-5, the J call TRBJ2-5; maybe TRBD1 (6 bases). CDR3 length equals 15 residues. V lost 4 bases and J 0 bases, leaving 12 bases between the germline ends. The germline V gene has CDR1 MNHEY and CDR2 SVGAGI. The CDR3 DNA reads TGTGCCAGCAGTTCCCGGACAGTGAACCAAGAGACCCAGTACTTC. Protein product: CASSSRTVNQETQYF.

J is TRBJ2-3 and V is TRBV5-1, with 11 bases identical to TRBD2. The CDR3 contains 17 residues. Germline V gene data show CDR1 as SGHRS and CDR2 as YFSETQ. Trimming cost V 7 bases and J 0 bases; bases outside gene matches: 10. The chain's CDR3 is CASVGETSGTSTDTQYF. CDR3 nucleotide sequence: TGCGCCAGCGTTGGAGAGACTAGCGGGACGAGCACAGATACGCAGTATTTT.

Here the CDR3 reads CASSLGGTNQFF. CDR3 bases: TGTGCCAGCAGCTTAGGAGGTACAAATCAGTTCTTC. The chain combines TRBV7-9 with TRBJ2-1; D unclear. The CDR3 is made up of 12 amino acids. Germline V gives CDR1 SEHNR, CDR2 FQNEAQ (reference sequence). V dropped 1 base and J dropped 13 bases, with 11 bases sitting between them.

The rearrangement joins TRBV7-2 to TRBJ1-5, with TRBD1 matching over 9 bases. The CDR3 contains 15 residues. Germline V gives CDR1 SGHTA, CDR2 FQGNSA. J lost 5 bases, V lost 4 bases, and 6 bases had no gene match. CDR3 nucleotides: TGTGCCAGCAGCTCCTGGACAGGGGTCTATCAGCCCCAGCATTTT. Translation: CASSSWTGVYQPQHF.

CDR3 loop: CASSVVGGNVGELFF. CDR3 in DNA: TGTGCCAGCAGCGTAGTGGGGGGGAATGTCGGGGAGCTGTTTTTT. The rearrangement uses TRBV9 and TRBJ2-2; 7 bases agree with TRBD2. Trimming at V came to 0 bases and at J to 7 bases, leaving 6 bases not matched to a gene. From germline, CDR1 is SGDLS and CDR2 YYNGEE. The CDR3 runs to 15 residues.

The V call is TRBV6-1, the J call TRBJ1-2; 7 positions match TRBD1. The CDR3 is made up of 15 amino acids. CDR1 MNHNS and CDR2 SASEGT come from the germline V gene. Trimming cost V 6 bases and J 6 bases; bases outside gene matches: 13. The CDR3 bases are TGTGCCAGCAGCTTAACAGGGGCGCGGCCCGATGGCTACACCTTC. It encodes CASSLTGARPDGYTF.

The chain couples TRBV2 to TRBJ1-1; D unresolved. Germline V gene lookup returns CDR1 SNHLY and CDR2 FYNNEI. Trimming removed 8 bases at V and 1 base at J, with 11 bases between. The CDR3 runs to 13 residues. In DNA form, the CDR3 reads TGTGCCAGCGCGGGCCCAAAGAACACTGAAGCTTTCTTT. It yields the protein CASAGPKNTEAFF. Together with reference TRBV2 and TRBJ1-1, the CDR3 gives the full variable domain: EPEVTQTPSHQVTQMGQEVILRCVPISNHLYFYWYRQILGQKVEFLVSFYNNEISEKSEIFDDQFSVERPDGSNFTLKIRSTKLEDSAMYFCASAGPKNTEAFFGQGTRLTVV.

The gene calls are TRBV11-2 and TRBJ2-2; 7 bases are a match to TRBD1. The CDR3 has 16 residues. The V segment lost 7 bases and the J segment 6 bases; nucleotides outside the gene matches: 14. Germline V gene lookup returns CDR1 SGHAT and CDR2 FQNNGV. CDR3 bases: TGTGCCAGCAAAGGCGGCCGACAGGGACCCGCCGGGGAGCTGTTTTTT. It encodes CASKGGRQGPAGELFF.

The chain employs TRBV11-2 and TRBJ2-1; a possible D gene is TRBD1 (5 bases). CDR3 length: 14 amino acids. CDR1 is SGHAT and CDR2 is FQNNGV in the germline V gene. Trimming took off 4 bases at V and 8 bases at J, with 15 bases between the two ends. The CDR3 bases are TGTGCCAGCAGCTCCCGACTGGGGCCTTATGAGCAGTTCTTC. Its translation: CASSSRLGPYEQFF.

The chain carries TRBV29-1 and TRBJ1-2; TRBD1 agrees at 11 bases. CDR1 and CDR2 from the germline V gene are SQVTM and ANQGSEA. This CDR3 spans 13 amino acids. V dropped 4 bases and J dropped 7; count of bases not matched to a gene: 5. DNA of the CDR3: TGCAGCGTTGGGACAGGGGGCGTTAGTGGCTACACCTTC. Protein: CSVGTGGVSGYTF.